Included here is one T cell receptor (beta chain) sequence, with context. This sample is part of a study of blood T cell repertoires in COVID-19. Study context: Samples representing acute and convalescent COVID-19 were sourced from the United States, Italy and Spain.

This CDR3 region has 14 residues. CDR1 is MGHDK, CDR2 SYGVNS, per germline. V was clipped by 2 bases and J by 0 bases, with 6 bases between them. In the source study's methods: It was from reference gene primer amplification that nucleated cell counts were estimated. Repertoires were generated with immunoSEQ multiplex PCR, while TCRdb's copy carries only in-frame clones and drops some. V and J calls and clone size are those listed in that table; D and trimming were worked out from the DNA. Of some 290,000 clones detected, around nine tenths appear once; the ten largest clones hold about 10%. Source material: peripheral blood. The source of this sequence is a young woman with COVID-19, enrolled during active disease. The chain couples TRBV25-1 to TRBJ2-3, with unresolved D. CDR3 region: CASSEPRSTDTQYF. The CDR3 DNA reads TGTGCCAGCAGTGAACCACGGAGCACAGATACGCAGTATTTT.